This TCR beta chain stems from a study of T cells after yellow fever vaccination. Overall study context: SMART-Seq v4 Ultra Low Input served to prepare low-cell-number fractions. Study outcomes and limitations: A faster peak, day 5 versus 15, was reached by the weaker secondary response. Only a minor proportion of clonotypes was detected across both CD4 and CD8 compartments.

V lost 6 bases, J lost 4 bases, and 16 bases lay in between. This CDR3 has 14 amino acids. Germline CDR1 is DFQATT and CDR2 is SNEGSKA (reference sequence). For this clonotype: Its matching antigen is unknown.

Template switching with 5'RACE generated the TCR cDNA and added a universal primer site and UMIs. One entry per CDR3 protein results from TCRdb running MiXCR on the 5' RACE reads. The data hold around 230,000 distinct CDR3 sequences, with approximately 6.7% observed a single time. This specimen was CD4+ T cells sorted from PBMCs, taken on the day of the yellow fever booster vaccination. The sequence was collected from a man between 25 and 39 years old who received the YFV17D yellow fever vaccine. The chain uses TRBV20-1 and TRBJ1-5; D is perhaps TRBD1 (5 bases). Here the CDR3 reads CSANMGTVNQPQHF. In DNA, the CDR3 is TGCAGTGCCAATATGGGGACGGTTAATCAGCCCCAGCATTTT.